These 32 T cell receptor beta chains share one sample of origin, sequenced in a study of early T cells in non-severe SARS-CoV-2 infection. TCRdb ran MiXCR on the 5' RACE reads and lists one entry per CDR3 protein. This repertoire shows approximately 35,000 distinct CDR3 sequences, approximately 5% found once; its top ten account for 10% to 15%. The sample consisted of whole blood. The receptors stem from an adult who was a healthcare worker with PCR-confirmed SARS-CoV-2 infection or an uninfected control (not recorded which).

This clonotype was found many times. The V call is TRBV10-3, the J call TRBJ2-5; TRBD2 aligns across 11 bases. The germline V gene has CDR1 ENHRY and CDR2 SYGVKD. This CDR3 has 17 amino acids. Trimming removed 4 bases from V and 3 bases from J; junction bases left unmatched: 10. The chain's CDR3 is CAISAGLAGGKKETQYF. The CDR3 coding sequence is TGTGCCATCAGTGCCGGCCTAGCGGGGGGTAAAAAAGAGACCCAGTACTTC.

This clonotype has a count of ten or more. The CDR3 DNA follows: TGCAGCGTTGACAATCATATTGGCCAAGAGACCCAGTACTTC. Amino acid sequence: CSVDNHIGQETQYF. The V call is TRBV29-1, the J call TRBJ2-5; D remains ambiguous. The CDR3 totals 14 residues. Trimming cost V 3 bases and J 1 base, with 12 bases left between them. The germline CDR1 and CDR2 sequences are SQVTM and ANQGSEA.

This clonotype was observed many times. The gene calls are TRBV6-6 and TRBJ2-1; D uncertain. V lost 2 bases, J lost 2 bases, and 7 bases lay in between. Germline CDR1 is MNHNY and CDR2 is SVGAGI (reference sequence). The CDR3 loop spans 14 amino acids. The chain's CDR3 is CASSYAATYNEQFF. The CDR3 coding sequence is TGTGCCAGCAGTTACGCCGCTACCTACAATGAGCAGTTCTTC.

In its sample, this clonotype was seen a few times. The chain uses TRBV5-1 and TRBJ2-1, with 8 bases that match TRBD1. The V gene's germline CDR1 is SGHRS and CDR2 YFSETQ. The length of the CDR3 is 13 residues. V shed 8 bases, J shed 6 bases, and the junction held 7 bases outside the gene matches. CDR3: CASRTGPGNEQFF. The CDR3 nucleotides read TGCGCCAGTCGGACAGGGCCCGGCAATGAGCAGTTCTTC. Full variable domain (rest looked up from reference TRBV5-1 and TRBJ2-1): KAGVTQTPRYLIKTRGQQVTLSCSPISGHRSVSWYQQTPGQGLQFLFEYFSETQRNKGNFPGRFSGRQFSNSRSEMNVSTLELGDSALYLCASRTGPGNEQFFGPGTRLTVL.

This clonotype has at least ten counts. This rearrangement joins TRBV20-1 to TRBJ2-1, with a possible D match to TRBD1 (6 bases). Germline values: CDR1 DFQATT, CDR2 SNEGSKA (reference sequence). This CDR3 spans 16 amino acids. The V and J ends lost 0 bases and 0 bases respectively, with 12 bases between them. The chain's CDR3 is CSAREQGTSSYNEQFF. As DNA, the CDR3 is TGCAGTGCTAGAGAACAGGGAACTAGCTCCTACAATGAGCAGTTCTTC.

The sample holds many counts of this clonotype. The V call is TRBV10-2, the J call TRBJ1-1; no clear D gene. V was cut by 7 bases and J by 3 bases, with 6 bases left in between. The CDR3 length is 11 residues. The V gene's germline CDR1 is WSHSY and CDR2 SAAADI. As DNA, the CDR3 is TGCGCCAGCATGCCTGACACTGAAGCTTTCTTT. Translation: CASMPDTEAFF.

This clonotype was counted at least ten times. Its ends do not fully match the called genes, so a read error is possible. The chain carries TRBV7-7 and TRBJ2-5; 8 bases map to TRBD1. The CDR3 contains 15 residues. Germline values: CDR1 SSHAT, CDR2 FNYEAQ (reference sequence). CDR3 coding DNA: TGTGCTAGCAGCCCAGGGACAGGTACTAAAGAGACCCAGTACTTC. Protein: CASSPGTGTKETQYF.

A note on this clonotype: Being one base from a much bigger clone, this may be a read error. This CDR3 fails to terminate in the conserved phenylalanine or tryptophan, so it likely reflects a read error. This chain joins TRBV4-3 and TRBJ2-1, with TRBD2 matching over 13 bases. The CDR3 sequence is 15 residues long. The germline V gene encodes CDR1 LGHNA and CDR2 YSLEER. Trimming cost V 4 bases and J 8 bases; bases outside gene matches: 5. The CDR3 region is CASSPGTSGVDEQFS. The CDR3 DNA reads as TGCGCCAGCAGCCCGGGGACTAGCGGGGTCGATGAGCAGTTCTCC.

This clonotype was seen ten or more times. The gene calls are TRBV6-5 and TRBJ1-5; 9 nucleotides align to TRBD1. Per germline, CDR1 MNHEY and CDR2 SVGAGI. The J segment lost 3 bases and the V segment lost 6 bases, leaving 6 bases of the junction unmatched. The CDR3 loop spans 15 amino acids. In nucleotides, the CDR3 is TGTGCCAGCAGAATCCGGACAGGGGTCAATCAGCCCCAGCATTTT. Translation: CASRIRTGVNQPQHF.

This clonotype was picked up a small number of times. V and J are TRBV14 and TRBJ2-5; no definite D call. Germline-derived CDR1 and CDR2 are SGHDN and FVKESK. The V and J ends lost 2 bases and 7 bases respectively, with 5 bases between them. The CDR3 totals 11 residues. The DNA of the CDR3 is TGTGCCAGCAGCCAAATAGGGACCCAGTACTTC. Translating it yields CASSQIGTQYF.

This clonotype was detected many times. This sequence joins TRBV5-6 and TRBJ2-7, with 9 bases aligning to TRBD2. Germline values: CDR1 SGHDT, CDR2 YYEEEE. This CDR3 region has 14 residues. Unmatched junction bases numbered 5, after V lost 4 bases and J lost 3 bases. The CDR3 loop reads CASSGLAGNYEQYF. In DNA, the CDR3 is TGTGCCAGCAGCGGTCTAGCGGGGAACTACGAGCAGTACTTC.

This chain joins TRBV6-2 or TRBV6-3 and TRBJ2-5, with 10 bases that match TRBD1. J was trimmed by 5 bases and V by 6 bases; bases with no gene match: 9. Germline V gene data show CDR1 as MNHEY and CDR2 as SVGEGT. The CDR3 covers 15 residues. CDR3 residues: CASSVTTGGAETQYF. CDR3 in DNA: TGTGCCAGCAGCGTTACGACAGGGGGCGCGGAGACCCAGTACTTC.

This clonotype has ten or more counts. The J gene is TRBJ2-3, the V gene TRBV29-1, with 9 bases that match TRBD2. This CDR3 has 14 amino acids. Unmatched junction bases numbered 5, after V lost 2 bases and J lost 5 bases. Per the germline V gene, CDR1 is SQVTM and CDR2 is ANQGSEA. CDR3 nucleotides: TGCAGCGTTGAAATACTAGCGGGCCTAGATACGCAGTATTTT. Translated, it gives CSVEILAGLDTQYF.

The chain employs TRBV20-1 and TRBJ2-3; the D gene could be TRBD1 or TRBD2 (5 bases each). V shed 3 bases and J shed 3 bases, with 13 bases lying between them. The CDR3 spans 14 residues. CDR1 is DFQATT, CDR2 SNEGSKA, per germline (reference sequence). CDR3 loop: CSASQPGGTDTQYF. DNA for the CDR3: TGCAGTGCTAGTCAACCTGGGGGTACAGATACGCAGTATTTT.

The V call is TRBV29-1, the J call TRBJ2-7; 7 bases line up with TRBD2. This CDR3 region has 13 residues. V lost 6 bases, J lost 6 bases, and 11 bases stayed unmatched. Germline V gene sequence: CDR1 SQVTM, CDR2 ANQGSEA. The CDR3 nucleotides read TGCAGCGTCTCTAGCGGCGATTGGTCCGAGCAGTACTTC. This gives the protein CSVSSGDWSEQYF.

This clonotype has ten or more counts. Here the CDR3 reads CASSLGLAGVADTQYF. The CDR3 DNA follows: TGTGCCAGCAGCTTAGGACTAGCGGGGGTGGCAGATACGCAGTATTTT. This chain links TRBV7-6 with TRBJ2-3; 12 nucleotides agree with TRBD2. V shed 1 base, J shed 4 bases, and the junction held 3 bases outside the gene matches. Germline CDR1 and CDR2: SGHVS and FNYEAQ. The CDR3 loop spans 16 amino acids.

This clonotype was counted many times. V and J are TRBV21-1 and TRBJ1-5; the tabulated D call, TRBD1, remains unverified against the DNA. TRBV21-1 is a pseudogene locus. The CDR3 covers 16 residues. CDR3 residues: CASSNWTGVQNQPQHF. DNA for the CDR3: TGTGCCAGCAGCAATTGGACAGGCGTGCAGAATCAGCCCCAGCATTTT.

Ten or more counts support this clonotype. The V gene is TRBV10-3, the J gene TRBJ1-2; D is possibly TRBD1 (5 bases). The V gene lost 11 bases and the J gene lost 7 bases, with 17 bases spanning the gap. The CDR3 has 12 amino acids. Germline V gene lookup returns CDR1 ENHRY and CDR2 SYGVKD. The chain's CDR3 is CASKDPGGGYTF. The CDR3 coding sequence is TGTGCCTCTAAGGATCCTGGGGGTGGCTACACCTTC.

The rearrangement links TRBV10-1 to TRBJ2-2; maybe TRBD1 (6 bases). From germline, CDR1 is WNHNN and CDR2 SYGVQD (reference sequence). Trimming cost V 6 bases and J 3 bases, with 8 bases left between them. The CDR3 loop spans 13 amino acids. CDR3 protein: CASSSGDTGELFF. CDR3 nucleotides: TGCGCCAGCAGCTCAGGGGACACCGGGGAGCTGTTTTTT.

This clonotype was counted at least ten times. The chain couples TRBV10-1 to TRBJ2-7; D is perhaps TRBD2 (6 bases). CDR3 length equals 13 residues. The germline gives CDR1 WNHNN, CDR2 SYGVQD (reference sequence). The V end was cut by 6 bases, the J end by 3 bases, with 12 bases between. The CDR3 is CASSPGTYYEQYF. For the CDR3, the DNA is TGCGCCAGCAGCCCCGGGACTTACTACGAGCAGTACTTC.

This clonotype was recorded at least ten times. The chain combines TRBV7-3 with TRBJ2-3; TRBD2 agrees at 8 bases. This CDR3 is built from 14 residues. In germline, CDR1 is SGHTA, CDR2 FQGTGA. Germline trimming cut 4 bases from V and 1 base from J; bases unmatched to any gene: 1. CDR3 residues: CASSYSGGTDTQYF. The CDR3 DNA reads TGTGCCAGCAGCTATAGCGGGGGCACAGATACGCAGTATTTT.

This clonotype came up many times. The chain carries TRBV4-1 and TRBJ2-1; TRBD2 aligns across 10 bases. The germline V gene encodes CDR1 MGHRA and CDR2 YSYEKL. This CDR3 has 17 amino acids. V lost 1 base, J lost 2 bases, and 5 bases stayed unmatched. CDR3 sequence: CASSQVFSGGPYNEQFF. CDR3 coding DNA: TGCGCCAGCAGCCAAGTCTTTAGCGGGGGGCCCTACAATGAGCAGTTCTTC.

This clonotype was observed many times. The chain combines TRBV11-2 with TRBJ1-3, with 8 bases matching TRBD1. The length of the CDR3 is 15 residues. The germline V gene has CDR1 SGHAT and CDR2 FQNNGV. V shed 4 bases and J 2 bases; nucleotides not matched to a gene: 4. The CDR3 reads CASSSDRVAGNTIYF. The CDR3 DNA is TGTGCCAGCAGCTCGGACAGGGTGGCTGGAAACACCATATATTTT.

This clonotype was counted at least ten times. J is TRBJ2-2 and V is TRBV7-2, with D unclear. This CDR3 region has 13 residues. V lost 5 bases to trimming and J lost 7 bases, with 11 bases between them. Germline CDR1 SGHTA, CDR2 FQGNSA. This CDR3 reads CASSPNTIGELFF. CDR3 nucleotide sequence: TGTGCCAGCAGCCCAAATACGATCGGGGAGCTGTTTTTT.

The table lists this clonotype with many counts. The chain combines TRBV19 with TRBJ2-5; 11 bases map to TRBD1. From germline, CDR1 is LNHDA and CDR2 SQIVND (reference sequence). The V segment lost 10 bases and the J segment 5 bases; nucleotides outside the gene matches: 6. The CDR3 extends over 13 amino acids. The chain's CDR3 is CANPDRGRETQYF. CDR3 bases: TGTGCCAACCCGGACAGGGGGCGGGAGACCCAGTACTTC. Using reference TRBV19 and TRBJ2-5 for the parts outside the CDR3, the full variable domain is DGGITQSPKYLFRKEGQNVTLSCEQNLNHDAMYWYRQDPGQGLRLIYYSQIVNDFQKGDIAEGYSVSREKKESFPLTVTSAQKNPTAFYLCANPDRGRETQYFGPGTRLLVL.

This clonotype was detected many times. The V gene is TRBV10-1, the J gene TRBJ2-1; D is perhaps TRBD2 (5 bases). Germline V CDR1 and CDR2: WNHNN, SYGVQD (reference sequence). The CDR3 extends over 13 amino acids. The CDR3 DNA follows: TGCGCGGCCCCGGGGTTCTCCTACAATGAGCAGTTCTTC. It yields the protein CAAPGFSYNEQFF.

This clonotype was found many times. V is TRBV7-9 and J is TRBJ1-1; 7 bases align to TRBD1. V lost 5 bases, J lost 2 bases, and 8 bases stayed unmatched. The CDR3 is 15 amino acids. The germline CDR1 and CDR2 sequences are SEHNR and FQNEAQ (reference sequence). CDR3 sequence: CASSHAQGLNTEAFF. DNA of the CDR3: TGTGCCAGCAGCCACGCACAGGGGCTAAACACTGAAGCTTTCTTT.

This clonotype was counted at least ten times. The gene calls are TRBV20-1 and TRBJ2-1, with 13 bases matching TRBD2. Germline values: CDR1 DFQATT, CDR2 SNEGSKA (reference sequence). The CDR3 is 19 amino acids. V shed 5 bases, J shed 3 bases, and the junction held 16 bases outside the gene matches. The chain's CDR3 is CSAPSQLAGGISHYNEQFF. CDR3 nucleotide sequence: TGCAGTGCTCCGTCTCAACTAGCGGGGGGGATTTCTCACTACAATGAGCAGTTCTTC.

As for this clonotype: Just one base apart from a much larger clone, this may be a read error. The rearrangement links TRBV5-1 to TRBJ2-7; D may correspond to TRBD1 or TRBD2 (5 bases each). The CDR3 runs 14 residues. Germline-derived CDR1 and CDR2 are SGHRS and YFSETQ. V was trimmed by 0 bases and J by 4 bases, leaving 11 bases between them. The CDR3 loop reads CASSLAQGTYEQYF. CDR3 in DNA: TGCGCCAGCAGCTTGGCCCAAGGGACGTACGAGCAGTACTTC.

This clonotype was counted many times. The chain is built from TRBV20-1 and TRBJ2-7; 9 nucleotides agree with TRBD2. Trimming at V came to 0 bases and at J to 5 bases, leaving 8 bases not matched to a gene. The germline V gene encodes CDR1 DFQATT and CDR2 SNEGSKA (reference sequence). CDR3 length equals 15 residues. Here the CDR3 DNA reads TGCAGTGCTAGAGATTCCCGGCGGGGGGGCGACGAGCAGTACTTC. Amino acid sequence: CSARDSRRGGDEQYF.

This clonotype was counted ten times or more. V and J are TRBV6-5 and TRBJ2-1; perhaps D is TRBD1 or TRBD2 (5 bases each). Germline lookup yields CDR1 MNHEY and CDR2 SVGAGI. The V and J ends lost 6 bases and 3 bases respectively, with 12 bases between them. This CDR3 has 14 residues. The CDR3 loop is CASRPPGRYNEQFF. The CDR3 DNA reads as TGTGCCAGCAGGCCTCCGGGACGCTACAATGAGCAGTTCTTC.

This clonotype was detected ten times or more. The V call is TRBV6-4, the J call TRBJ2-1; 9 bases agree with TRBD2. V lost 2 bases to trimming and J lost 8 bases; unmatched junction nucleotides: 10. The CDR3 has 16 amino acids. From germline, CDR1 is MRHNA and CDR2 SNTAGT. The CDR3 region has the DNA TGTGCCAGCAGTGACGGGGAGCGGGGGGATCTGGATGAGCAGTTCTTC. It codes for CASSDGERGDLDEQFF.